This is a list of T cell receptor beta chains from one sample in a study of blood T cells in healthy people across ages. TCRdb reprocessed the 5' RACE reads with MiXCR, giving one entry per CDR3 protein. The table includes fewer than 750,000 distinct CDR3 sequences, around 50% detected once. Sequenced sample: blood. These receptors were taken from a man at least 80 years old in good health. The CDR3 runs from the conserved cysteine through the conserved F or W. D genes are given only for firm matches. Some rows mark clone size as missing; the rest say once, few, many or name a class of expanded clone.

D	V	J	size	length	CDR3	DNA
.	TRBV6-2/TRBV6-3	TRBJ2-3	.	16	CASSYSRPSGTDTQYF	TGTGCCAGCAGTTACTCGAGACCGAGCGGGACAGATACGCAGTATTTT
.	TRBV7-2	TRBJ2-3	.	15	CASSLIRAGTDTQYF	TGTGCCAGCAGCTTAATCCGTGCGGGGACAGATACGCAGTATTTT
TRBD2	TRBV6-6	TRBJ2-1	many	17	CASSYGLERGLSGEQFF	TGTGCCAGCAGTTACGGACTAGAAAGGGGATTATCGGGTGAGCAGTTCTTC
TRBD1	TRBV7-2	TRBJ1-5	once	15	CASRATGTVFQPQHF	TGTGCCAGCAGAGCCACCGGGACAGTGTTTCAGCCCCAGCATTTT
.	TRBV10-3	TRBJ1-6	.	14	CAISDSDSNSPLHF	TGCGCCATCAGCGACTCGGACAGTAATTCACCCCTCCACTTT
.	TRBV28	TRBJ2-5	.	11	CASIRGGEQYF	TGTGCCAGCATCAGGGGCGGGGAGCAGTACTTC
.	TRBV5-1	TRBJ2-7	.	10	CASRRGEQYF	TGCGCCAGCAGGAGGGGCGAGCAGTACTTC
TRBD1	TRBV7-3	TRBJ2-3	once	16	CVSSPEDRGSVDTQYF	TGTGTCAGCAGCCCGGAGGACAGGGGTTCGGTAGATACGCAGTATTTT
TRBD1	TRBV9	TRBJ2-1	.	15	CASSDRGLSYNEQFF	TGTGCCAGCAGCGACAGGGGTTTATCCTACAATGAGCAGTTCTTC
TRBD2	TRBV9	TRBJ2-2	.	16	CASSVATSGGYGELFF	TGTGCCAGCAGCGTAGCGACTAGCGGGGGGTACGGGGAGCTGTTTTTT
.	TRBV9	TRBJ2-3	.	15	CASSPRLGSTDTQYF	TGTGCCAGCAGCCCTCGGCTCGGGAGCACAGATACGCAGTATTTT
.	TRBV3-1	TRBJ1-6	.	14	CASSRSYRNSPLHF	TGTGCCAGCAGCCGTAGCTACAGGAATTCACCCCTCCACTTT
TRBD1	TRBV5-1	TRBJ2-2	few	16	CASSLPGQGHTGELFF	TGCGCCAGCAGCTTACCGGGACAGGGGCACACCGGGGAGCTGTTTTTT
.	TRBV29-1	TRBJ2-5	.	12	CSALLPIGTQYF	TGCAGCGCCCTCCTCCCGATCGGGACCCAGTACTTC
TRBD1	TRBV20-1	TRBJ2-5	.	15	CSARKGQGVSETQYF	TGCAGTGCTAGAAAGGGACAGGGCGTATCGGAGACCCAGTACTTC
.	TRBV9	TRBJ2-1	.	14	CASSGSRDNNEQFF	TGTGCCAGCAGCGGCTCCAGGGATAACAATGAGCAGTTCTTC
.	TRBV4-3	TRBJ2-6	.	18	CASSQDRGSSSGANVLTF	TGCGCCAGCAGCCAAGATCGCGGCAGCAGCTCTGGGGCCAACGTCCTGACTTTC
TRBD2	TRBV10-3	TRBJ2-3	few	16	CAISAGGRELTDTQYF	TGTGCCATCAGCGCCGGTGGGCGGGAGTTGACAGATACGCAGTATTTT
TRBD2	TRBV7-9	TRBJ2-1	.	16	CASSLGGGPDRNEQFF	TGTGCCAGCAGCTTAGGCGGGGGGCCTGATAGGAATGAGCAGTTCTTC
TRBD2	TRBV29-1	TRBJ2-1	once	15	CSVFSSGSSYNEQFF	TGCAGCGTATTTTCTAGCGGGAGCTCCTACAATGAGCAGTTCTTC
.	TRBV3-1	TRBJ1-6	few	15	CASSQGQGYNSPLHF	TGTGCCAGCAGCCAAGGGCAGGGCTATAATTCACCCCTCCACTTT
.	TRBV2	TRBJ2-1	.	19	CASSARSRPGLGPYNEQFF	TGTGCCAGCAGTGCCCGCTCTCGGCCGGGACTCGGGCCCTACAATGAGCAGTTCTTC
.	TRBV2	TRBJ1-5	.	13	CASRGQTNQPQHF	TGTGCCAGCCGGGGGCAGACCAATCAGCCCCAGCATTTT
.	TRBV4-3	TRBJ1-2	few	15	CASSQDLGYNYGYTF	TGCGCCAGCAGCCAAGATTTGGGTTATAACTATGGCTACACCTTC